This T cell receptor (beta chain) was found in a study of T cell responses to AZD1222 COVID-19 vaccine. General study points: The CD4 TCRs associated with vaccination extended across spike and predominated at 160-218 and 743-854.

Using immunoSEQ multiplex PCR, the repertoire was profiled, and TCRdb retains in-frame clones only, with some absent. The repertoire holds 60,000 to 85,000 clones, with around 85% as singletons. As to this clone: Its matching antigen is unknown.

The CDR3 has 14 amino acids. The V end lost 3 bases, the J end lost 2 bases, and 12 bases lay between the germline ends. CDR1 and CDR2 (germline): DFQATT, SNEGSKA (reference sequence). Sequencing was performed on peripheral blood, taken on day 0 of AZD1222 vaccination. The sequence derives from an adult in good health. The chain carries TRBV20-1 and TRBJ2-3; D gene uncertain. The CDR3 loop reads CSASSSQYTDTQYF. CDR3 DNA sequence: TGCAGTGCTAGTAGCAGCCAGTACACAGATACGCAGTATTTT.